The clone carrying this TCR beta chain was found many times. Its target is not known. Germline CDR1 is PRHDT and CDR2 is FYEKMQ (reference sequence). CDR3 length equals 14 residues. V lost 4 bases and J lost 2, with 11 bases in between. The record originates from a study of T cells in Graves' hyperthyroidism and ophthalmopathy. The wider study: Once the initial diagnosis was made, peripheral blood was obtained before any treatment.

The investigators amplified TCR beta CDR3 regions from RNA transcripts. The study used the HTBI primer set for a first-round RT-PCR of the TCR CDR3. TCRdb passed the multiplex PCR reads through MiXCR, listing each CDR3 protein once. The sample yields more than 650,000 distinct CDR3 sequences, 11% to 15% seen once. Hyperthyroidism was newly diagnosed in patients aged 18 to 65 (duration under 2 months). The authors obtained PBMCs from 9 to 10 ml of fresh peripheral blood. Study-wide points: Onset of ophthalmopathy came a median roughly 6.9 months after the model predicted it.

This TCR was sampled from a woman in her late teens or twenties with Graves' hyperthyroidism. The specimen sequenced was blood. This chain connects TRBV13 to TRBJ2-5; D is uncertain. The DNA of the CDR3 is TGTGCCAGCAGCTCCCGAAGGGCGCAAGAGACCCAGTACTTC. As protein: CASSSRRAQETQYF.